This is a list of T cell receptor beta chains from one sample in a study of cytomegalovirus exposure and HLA in healthy donors. Sequenced by immunoSEQ multiplex PCR; TCRdb stores in-frame clones only, minus some. The sample yields 100,000 to 150,000 clones, of which the top ten take up about 1.7%. The sample consisted of PBMCs. Receptors were obtained from a man younger than 35 in good health and CMV-seronegative. Each CDR3 is given with its conserved first and last residue. The D gene is left open where the match is weak.

d_call	v_call	cdr3_aa
TRBD1	TRBV5-1	CASSVGSGTGAEKLFF
-	TRBV6-6	CASSGDLEAETQYF
TRBD2	TRBV7-9	CASSHDLAGAPYEQYF
-	TRBV19	CASSFGGFSLNIQYF
TRBD1	TRBV5-1	CASSIGQGGEKLFF
TRBD1	TRBV9	CASSVGAGQGIGGGNTEAFF
TRBD1	TRBV7-2	CASSLDRAAGNTIYF
-	TRBV6-5	CATEASGNTIYF
-	TRBV15	CATSSFPGLTSYQPQHF
TRBD1	TRBV6-5	CASSRQGSGYGYTF
TRBD1	TRBV9	CASSVAPDRGNTIYF
-	TRBV11-2	CASSKRGGTEINEQFF
-	TRBV4-3	CASSQAPLAATRNSPLHF
-	TRBV28	CASTRRNRVRGYTF
-	TRBV6-6	CASSYHGAGQGETQYF
-	TRBV28	CASHQEVEAFF
-	TRBV14	CASSLGGRATDTQYF
-	TRBV9	CASSAQVSSGNTIYF
TRBD1	TRBV4-3	CASSQGLTGPAHYGYTF
TRBD1	TRBV30	CAGTGFADTQYF
-	TRBV5-1	CASSFVTVGEQYF
-	TRBV5-6	CASSDNKLGAYEQYF
TRBD1	TRBV6-6	CASSPGQGVMNTEAFF
TRBD2	TRBV5-1	CASSSSGTDTQYF
-	TRBV5-1	CASSLAFGFGNTIYF
-	TRBV25-1	CASSNADTQYF
-	TRBV19	CASSYDLVNTEAFF
TRBD2	TRBV30	CAWIPTGGGQYF
-	TRBV5-1	CASSLLGGETQYF
TRBD2	TRBV27	CASSFEVLAGGGNEQFF